A single sample gave rise to the 5 T cell receptor beta chains below, sequenced in a study of beta chain features in type 1 diabetes. Whole-study results and caveats: Shorter TCRB CDR3s, moderately but significantly so, marked every one of the four CD4+ subsets in Type 1 diabetes patients.

For these TCRs, the target antigens are not known. Every isolated RNA sample was fully reverse transcribed, so sequencing captured expressed TCRB transcripts. TCRdb keeps only in-frame clones here, not all; method: immunoSEQ multiplex PCR. The sample has about 650,000 clones; 9.5% to 15% are singletons. The specimen was naive CD4+ T cells from blood. The origin of the receptors is a young man with type 1 diabetes.

To note about this clone: Other nucleotide sequences in the sample specify the same CDR3. The chain is built from TRBV5-4 and TRBJ2-2, with D unresolved. The V end was cut by 4 bases, the J end by 3 bases, with 4 bases between. Germline V gives CDR1 SGHNT, CDR2 YYREEE (reference sequence). The CDR3 has 12 amino acids. DNA for the CDR3: TGTGCCAGCAGCCTAGACACCGGGGAGCTGTTTTTT. The encoded protein is CASSLDTGELFF.

This clone has just a few counts. V gene TRBV7-2 combines with J gene TRBJ1-3; 8 bases line up with TRBD1. V lost 5 bases to trimming and J lost 4 bases; unmatched junction nucleotides: 13. CDR1 and CDR2 (germline): SGHTA, FQGNSA. The CDR3 is 17 amino acids. The CDR3 coding sequence is TGTGCCAGCAGCCCCGGCGTGGGCAGGGGGCTAGGAAACACCATATATTTT. It translates to CASSPGVGRGLGNTIYF. Complete variable domain (other parts from reference TRBV7-2 and TRBJ1-3): GAGVSQSPSNKVTEKGKDVELRCDPISGHTALYWYRQSLGQGLEFLIYFQGNSAPDKSGLPSDRFSAERTGGSVSTLTIQRTQQEDSAVYLCASSPGVGRGLGNTIYFGEGSWLTVV.

This clone was detected only a few times. The rearrangement uses TRBV15 and TRBJ2-1; 11 bases align to TRBD2. V trimming: 2 bases; J trimming: 0 bases; junction bases outside the gene matches: 12. Looked up from germline, CDR1 is LNHNV and CDR2 is YYDKDF (reference sequence). The CDR3 covers 20 residues. CDR3: CATSRPPSGGTSRSYNEQFF. The CDR3 DNA is TGTGCCACCAGCAGACCTCCTAGCGGGGGGACTTCGCGCTCCTACAATGAGCAGTTCTTC.

With regard to this clone: Sequence at one end of the junction differs from germline and may be a read error. The J gene is TRBJ1-2, the V gene TRBV4-2, with D possibly TRBD1 on 6 matching bases. Germline V gene sequence: CDR1 LGHNA, CDR2 YNFKEQ. CDR3 length equals 14 residues. The CDR3 is CASSQDPGALGYTF. The CDR3 DNA follows: TGTGCCAGCAGTCAAGATCCGGGGGCGCTTGGCTACACCTTC.

This clone was recorded a few times. The V gene is TRBV28, the J gene TRBJ2-2, with TRBD1 as a possible D gene (6 bases). The germline V gene has CDR1 MDHEN and CDR2 SYDVKM. V gave up 2 bases and J gave up 9 bases, with 13 bases separating them. This CDR3 has 14 residues. Written as DNA, the CDR3 is TGTGCCAGCAGTTTAGGGACATTCCAGAGGGAGCTGTTTTTT. Translated, it gives CASSLGTFQRELFF.